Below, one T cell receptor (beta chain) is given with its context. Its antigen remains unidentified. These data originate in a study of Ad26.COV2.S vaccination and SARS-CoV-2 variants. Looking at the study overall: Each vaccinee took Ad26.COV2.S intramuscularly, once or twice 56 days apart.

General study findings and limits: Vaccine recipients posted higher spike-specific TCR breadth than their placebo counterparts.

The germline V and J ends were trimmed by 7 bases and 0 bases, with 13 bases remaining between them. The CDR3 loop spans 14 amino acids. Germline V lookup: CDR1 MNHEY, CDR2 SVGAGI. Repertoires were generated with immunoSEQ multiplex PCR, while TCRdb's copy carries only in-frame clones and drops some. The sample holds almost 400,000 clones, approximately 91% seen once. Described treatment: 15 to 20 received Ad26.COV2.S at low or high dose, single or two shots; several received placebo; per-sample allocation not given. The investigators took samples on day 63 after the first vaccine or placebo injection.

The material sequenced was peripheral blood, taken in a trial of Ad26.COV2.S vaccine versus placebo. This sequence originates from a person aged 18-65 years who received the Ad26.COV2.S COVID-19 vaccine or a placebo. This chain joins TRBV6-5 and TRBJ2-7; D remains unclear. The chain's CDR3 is CASTRASNSYEQYF. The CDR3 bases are TGTGCCAGCACCCGCGCATCTAACTCCTACGAGCAGTACTTC.